The sequence of this TCR beta chain was determined in a study of CD8+CD57+ T cells in acquired aplastic anemia. Study as a whole: The average for DNA from sorted CD4+ and CD8+ cells was around 3.4 ug. Findings of the study overall: Significant differences in CD8+ Simpson's diversity were not observed between patients and controls.

On this clonotype: Its matching antigen is unknown.

TCR beta VDJ and CDR3 profiling used genomic DNA as template. MiXCR, run by TCRdb on the reads, gives a single entry per CDR3 protein. This sample has some 200,000 distinct CDR3 sequences, with 48% found just once. Germline-derived CDR1 and CDR2 are SNHLY and FYNNEI. This CDR3 spans 14 amino acids. Trimming removed 2 bases from V and 0 bases from J, with 7 bases in between. Patients chosen for sequencing had CD8+CD57+ cells that had expanded, as shown by flow cytometry. The diagnosis in all patients was severe acquired aplastic anemia. The chain has TRBV2 and TRBJ1-1; tentative D call: TRBD1 (5 bases). Specimen: sorted CD4+, CD8+, or CD8+CD57+ T cells (not recorded which) from PBMCs. The TCR originated in a human donor with aplastic anemia. In DNA form, the CDR3 reads TGTGCCAGCAGTGAACGGGGGATGAACACTGAAGCTTTCTTT. This sequence encodes CASSERGMNTEAFF.